The rows below give T cell receptor beta chains drawn from one sample of a study of molecular identifiers for immune sequencing clone quantification. MiXCR, run by TCRdb on the PCR reads, gives a single entry per CDR3 protein. Among 600,000 to 650,000 distinct CDR3 sequences, 20% were seen once, and the ten largest hold under 0.95%. The sample was naive CD8+ T cells from blood, with Jurkat cell RNA spiked in. All receptors derive from a human donor in good health. Some libraries in this study had Jurkat cell RNA spiked in. Both conserved end residues are part of each CDR3. D genes are given only for firm matches. Clone size is given for some rows only: seen once, a few or many times, or a class if the clone is expanded.

>many|TRBJ2-1|TRBV24-1|NA
TGTGCCACCAGTGATATCCGGACAGTCTCCTACAATGAGCAGTTCTTC
CATSDIRTVSYNEQFF
>many|TRBJ2-6|TRBV5-4|TRBD1
TGTGCCAGCAGCTTAACCAGGGGGTACGGGGCCAACGTCCTGACTTTC
CASSLTRGYGANVLTF
>many|TRBJ2-2|TRBV4-3|NA
TGCGCCAGCAGGACAGCAGGGAGGACCGGGGAGCTGTTTTTT
CASRTAGRTGELFF
>NA|TRBJ2-5|TRBV4-1|TRBD1
TGCGCCAGCAGCCGACAGGCTCAGGGGGCAGAAGAGACCCAGTACTTC
CASSRQAQGAEETQYF
>many|TRBJ1-5|TRBV30|NA
TGTGCCTGGAGAGAGGGGTTTGGTTATCAGCCCCAGCATTTT
CAWREGFGYQPQHF
>NA|TRBJ2-3|TRBV19|NA
TGTGCCAGTGGTATAGATCTGACTCTTCGCCTGAGCACGCAGTATTTT
CASGIDLTLRLSTQYF
>many|TRBJ2-2|TRBV7-9|NA
TGTGCCAGCAGCAACGGGTTATCGAACACCGGGGAGCTGTTTTTT
CASSNGLSNTGELFF
>NA|TRBJ2-3|TRBV20-1|NA
TGCAGTGCTAGGGACAGGGCAGAAGCGGGAGCACCTGATACGCAGTATTTT
CSARDRAEAGAPDTQYF
>many|TRBJ2-7|TRBV4-2|TRBD2
TGTGCCAGCAGCCAAGGGGCCGGGACTAACTACGAGCAGTACTTC
CASSQGAGTNYEQYF
>many|TRBJ2-7|TRBV7-2|TRBD2
TGTGCCAGCAGCTTAGAGGCTAGCGGGAGTTACGAGCAGTACTTC
CASSLEASGSYEQYF
>few|TRBJ2-7|TRBV14|TRBD2
TGTGCCAGCAGCCAGCTAGCGGAGAACTACGAGCAGTACTTC
CASSQLAENYEQYF
>few|TRBJ2-2|TRBV6-2/TRBV6-3|TRBD2
TGTGCCAGCAGTTACTACCTAGCGGACGTCGTCGGGGAGCTGTTTTTT
CASSYYLADVVGELFF
>NA|TRBJ2-7|TRBV5-1|NA
TGCGCCAGCAGCCCAGGGACGGGGTTCAACGAGCAGTACTTC
CASSPGTGFNEQYF
>many|TRBJ2-4|TRBV4-3|NA
TGCGCCAGCAGCCAAGATATCAGGACAGAAAACATTCAGTACTTC
CASSQDIRTENIQYF